This T cell receptor beta chain was sequenced during a study of T-cell reconstitution after alpha-beta-depleted transplantation in children. This clonotype was found many times. Its antigen is currently unknown. The library targeted TCRbeta and was prepared with unique molecular identifiers. TCRdb called the PCR reads again in MiXCR, with one record for every CDR3 protein. The data contain hundreds of thousands of distinct CDR3 sequences, over 9.5% of them singletons. J was trimmed by 9 bases and V by 0 bases; bases with no gene match: 16. The CDR3 extends over 18 amino acids. Germline-derived CDR1 and CDR2 are KGHDR and SFDVKD. The study's findings and limits: It was reported that alpha-beta T cells came from several hundred expanded graft clones (about two months after transplant). In some patients, recipient T cells and intrathymic progenitors surviving conditioning explained high day-60 diversity. The authors attributed T-cell counts and diversity one year after transplant mostly to newly produced T cells.

V gene TRBV24-1 combines with J gene TRBJ2-1; 7 nucleotides align to TRBD2. The TCR originated in a child aged 2-9 years with inherited bone marrow failure, due to receive a stem cell transplant. The sequences come from PBMCs, collected before TCRalphabeta/CD19-depleted stem cell transplant. This chain's CDR3 is CATSDLGSGAGILSEQFF. The CDR3 region has the DNA TGTGCCACCAGTGATTTGGGATCCGGAGCGGGAATATTGAGTGAGCAGTTCTTC.